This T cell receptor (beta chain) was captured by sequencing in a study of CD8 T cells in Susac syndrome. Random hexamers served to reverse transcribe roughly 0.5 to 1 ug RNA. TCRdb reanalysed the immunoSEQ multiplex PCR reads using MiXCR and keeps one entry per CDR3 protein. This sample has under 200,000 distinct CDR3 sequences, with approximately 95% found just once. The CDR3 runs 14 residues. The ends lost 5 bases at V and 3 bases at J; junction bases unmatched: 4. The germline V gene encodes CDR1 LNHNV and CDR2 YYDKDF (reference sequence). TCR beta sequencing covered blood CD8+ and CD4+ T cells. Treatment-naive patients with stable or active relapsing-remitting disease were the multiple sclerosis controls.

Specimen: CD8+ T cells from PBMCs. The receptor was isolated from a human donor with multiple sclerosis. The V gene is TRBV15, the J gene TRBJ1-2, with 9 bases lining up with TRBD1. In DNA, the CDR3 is TGTGCCACCAGCGACAGGGGGGCCTACTATGGCTACACCTTC. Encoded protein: CATSDRGAYYGYTF.